These T cell receptor beta chains were read from a single sample in a study of blood T cell repertoires in COVID-19. The repertoire was sequenced with immunoSEQ multiplex PCR; TCRdb's copy has only in-frame clones and lacks some. Of 250,000 to 350,000 clones in the sample, about 81% were seen once. Sequences were obtained from peripheral blood. The receptors derive from a human donor with COVID-19, enrolled during active disease. The donor label of this sample is uncertain. CDR3s include the opening cysteine and the closing phenylalanine or tryptophan. Each record gives: CDR3 protein, CDR3 DNA, J gene, D gene, V gene, clone size. D genes are given only for firm matches. A clone size is listed for some rows: how often the clone was seen (once, few, many), or a class if it is expanded.

cdr3_aa: CASSRPGGEQFF
cdr3_nt: TGTGCCAGCTCGCGGCCGGGGGGTGAGCAGTTCTTC
j_call: TRBJ2-1
d_call: TRBD2
v_call: TRBV6-5
clone_size: .

cdr3_aa: CAWSQGQGSTDTQYF
cdr3_nt: TGTGCCTGGAGTCAAGGACAGGGGAGCACAGATACGCAGTATTTT
j_call: TRBJ2-3
d_call: TRBD1
v_call: TRBV30
clone_size: .

cdr3_aa: CASQGGLMNTEAFF
cdr3_nt: TGTGCCAGCCAAGGGGGCCTCATGAACACTGAAGCTTTCTTT
j_call: TRBJ1-1
d_call: TRBD1
v_call: TRBV5-6
clone_size: .

cdr3_aa: CASSLGGGVYEQYF
cdr3_nt: TGTGCCAGCAGCTTAGGGGGGGGAGTCTACGAGCAGTACTTC
j_call: TRBJ2-7
d_call: TRBD2
v_call: TRBV11-3
clone_size: .

cdr3_aa: CASSVGTGVIGEKLFF
cdr3_nt: TGTGCCAGCAGTGTCGGGACAGGGGTGATCGGGGAAAAACTGTTTTTT
j_call: TRBJ1-4
d_call: TRBD1
v_call: TRBV25-1
clone_size: .

cdr3_aa: CASSLREGQGRELFF
cdr3_nt: TGCGCCAGCAGCTTGCGGGAGGGCCAAGGGCGGGAGCTGTTTTTT
j_call: TRBJ2-2
d_call: TRBD2
v_call: TRBV5-1
clone_size: .

cdr3_aa: CTYRDRPNEKLFF
cdr3_nt: TGCACGTACAGGGACAGACCCAATGAAAAACTGTTTTTT
j_call: TRBJ1-4
d_call: TRBD1
v_call: TRBV29-1
clone_size: .

cdr3_aa: CASSYGQSNQPQHF
cdr3_nt: TGTGCCAGCAGTTACGGACAGAGCAATCAGCCCCAGCATTTT
j_call: TRBJ1-5
d_call: .
v_call: TRBV6-2/TRBV6-3
clone_size: .

cdr3_aa: CASTYRLAGNNEQFF
cdr3_nt: TGTGCCAGCACTTACAGACTAGCGGGAAACAATGAGCAGTTCTTC
j_call: TRBJ2-1
d_call: TRBD2
v_call: TRBV2
clone_size: .

cdr3_aa: CASSLLDGGPYNEQFF
cdr3_nt: TGTGCCAGCAGTTTATTGGACGGAGGCCCCTACAATGAGCAGTTCTTC
j_call: TRBJ2-1
d_call: .
v_call: TRBV27
clone_size: .

cdr3_aa: CASSPRQGNSPLHF
cdr3_nt: TGTGCCAGCAGTCCTCGACAGGGGAATTCACCCCTCCACTTT
j_call: TRBJ1-6
d_call: TRBD1
v_call: TRBV6-5
clone_size: .

cdr3_aa: CASSIDGQINQPQHF
cdr3_nt: TGTGCCAGTAGTATAGATGGACAGATCAATCAGCCCCAGCATTTT
j_call: TRBJ1-5
d_call: .
v_call: TRBV19
clone_size: .

cdr3_aa: CASSSNNQPQHF
cdr3_nt: TGTGCCAGCAGCTCCAACAATCAGCCCCAGCATTTT
j_call: TRBJ1-5
d_call: .
v_call: TRBV11-2
clone_size: once

cdr3_aa: CASSPRRESGYGYTF
cdr3_nt: TGTGCCAGCTCACCAAGGAGGGAGAGTGGGTATGGCTACACCTTC
j_call: TRBJ1-2
d_call: .
v_call: TRBV18
clone_size: .

cdr3_aa: CASSVEGQGALRRDEQYF
cdr3_nt: TGTGCCAGCAGCGTAGAAGGACAGGGGGCCCTTAGGAGAGACGAGCAGTACTTC
j_call: TRBJ2-7
d_call: TRBD1
v_call: TRBV9
clone_size: .

cdr3_aa: CASSVSPGLAGELTQYF
cdr3_nt: TGTGCCAGCAGCGTCTCACCGGGACTAGCGGGAGAGTTGACGCAGTATTTT
j_call: TRBJ2-3
d_call: TRBD2
v_call: TRBV7-2
clone_size: .